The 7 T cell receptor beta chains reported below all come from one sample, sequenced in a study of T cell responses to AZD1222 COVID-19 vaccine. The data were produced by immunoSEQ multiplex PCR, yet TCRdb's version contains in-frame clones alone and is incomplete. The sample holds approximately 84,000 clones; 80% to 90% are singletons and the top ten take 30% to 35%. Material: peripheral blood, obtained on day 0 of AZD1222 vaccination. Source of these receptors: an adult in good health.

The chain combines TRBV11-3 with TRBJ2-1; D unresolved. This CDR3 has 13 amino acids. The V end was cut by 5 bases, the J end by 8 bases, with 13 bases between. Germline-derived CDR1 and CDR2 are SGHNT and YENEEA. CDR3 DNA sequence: TGTGCCAGCAGCCCCGGATCGTCCCATGAGCAGTTCTTC. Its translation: CASSPGSSHEQFF.

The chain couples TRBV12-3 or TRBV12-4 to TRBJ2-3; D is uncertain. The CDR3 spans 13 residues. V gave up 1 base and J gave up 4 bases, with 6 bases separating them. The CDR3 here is CASSLGEADTQYF. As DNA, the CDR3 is TGTGCCAGCAGTTTAGGAGAAGCAGATACGCAGTATTTT.

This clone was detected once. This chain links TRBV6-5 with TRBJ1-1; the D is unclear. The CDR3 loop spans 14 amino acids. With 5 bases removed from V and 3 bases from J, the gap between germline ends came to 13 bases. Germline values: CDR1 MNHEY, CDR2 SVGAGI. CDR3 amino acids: CASSRPAEHTEAFF. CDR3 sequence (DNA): TGTGCCAGCAGTCGCCCGGCGGAGCACACTGAAGCTTTCTTT.

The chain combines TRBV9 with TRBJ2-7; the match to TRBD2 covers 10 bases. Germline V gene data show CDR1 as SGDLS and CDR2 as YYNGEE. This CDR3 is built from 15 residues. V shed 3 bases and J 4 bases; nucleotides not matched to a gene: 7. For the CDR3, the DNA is TGTGCCAGCAGCGAGGGACTAGCGAGCTCTTACGAGCAGTACTTC. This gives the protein CASSEGLASSYEQYF.

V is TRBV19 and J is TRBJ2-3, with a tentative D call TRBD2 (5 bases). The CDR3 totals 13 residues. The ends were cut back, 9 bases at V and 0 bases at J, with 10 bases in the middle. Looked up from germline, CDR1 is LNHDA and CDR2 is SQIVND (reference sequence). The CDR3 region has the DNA TGTGCCAGCGTTGGGAGTAGCACAGATACGCAGTATTTT. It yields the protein CASVGSSTDTQYF.

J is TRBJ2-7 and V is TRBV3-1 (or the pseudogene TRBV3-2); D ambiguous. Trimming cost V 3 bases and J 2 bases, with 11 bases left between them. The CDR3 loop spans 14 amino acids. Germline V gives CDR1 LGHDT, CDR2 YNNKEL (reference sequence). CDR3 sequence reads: CASSQSRVAYEQYF. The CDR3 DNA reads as TGTGCCAGCAGCCAGAGTCGGGTAGCCTACGAGCAGTACTTC.

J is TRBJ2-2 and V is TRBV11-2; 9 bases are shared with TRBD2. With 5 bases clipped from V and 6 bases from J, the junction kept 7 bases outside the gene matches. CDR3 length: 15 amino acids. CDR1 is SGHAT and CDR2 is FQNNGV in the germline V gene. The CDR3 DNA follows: TGTGCCAGCAGCCACTGGACTAGCGTCGCCGGGGAGCTGTTTTTT. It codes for CASSHWTSVAGELFF.